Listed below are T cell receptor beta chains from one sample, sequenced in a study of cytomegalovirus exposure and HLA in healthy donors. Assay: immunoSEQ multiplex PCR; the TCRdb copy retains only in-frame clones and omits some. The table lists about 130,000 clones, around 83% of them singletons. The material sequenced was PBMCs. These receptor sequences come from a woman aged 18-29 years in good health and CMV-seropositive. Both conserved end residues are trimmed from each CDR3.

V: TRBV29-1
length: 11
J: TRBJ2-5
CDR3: SVDWTAQETQY

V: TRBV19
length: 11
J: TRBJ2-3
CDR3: ASSWTGPDTQY

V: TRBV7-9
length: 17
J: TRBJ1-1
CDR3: ASSLGGRAGGAMNTEAF

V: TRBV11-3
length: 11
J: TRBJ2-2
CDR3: ASNGQGGGELF

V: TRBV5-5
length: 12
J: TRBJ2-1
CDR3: ASSLVDRVHEQF

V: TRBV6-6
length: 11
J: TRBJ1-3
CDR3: ASMTGSGNTIY

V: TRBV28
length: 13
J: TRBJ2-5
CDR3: ASSERRGGGETQY

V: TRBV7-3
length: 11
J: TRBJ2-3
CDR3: ASSYTTGNTQY

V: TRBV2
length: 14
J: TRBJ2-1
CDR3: ASSVGRGSSYNEQF

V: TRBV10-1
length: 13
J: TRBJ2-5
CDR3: ASSERSGVLETQY

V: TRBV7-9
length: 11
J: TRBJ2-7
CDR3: SSSPGPLPEQY

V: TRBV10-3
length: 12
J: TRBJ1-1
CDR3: APGEGQGPAEAF

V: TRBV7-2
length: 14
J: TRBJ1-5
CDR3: ASSLDSRGGHQPQH

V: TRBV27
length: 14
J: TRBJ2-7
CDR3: ASGRRRTSGGSEQY